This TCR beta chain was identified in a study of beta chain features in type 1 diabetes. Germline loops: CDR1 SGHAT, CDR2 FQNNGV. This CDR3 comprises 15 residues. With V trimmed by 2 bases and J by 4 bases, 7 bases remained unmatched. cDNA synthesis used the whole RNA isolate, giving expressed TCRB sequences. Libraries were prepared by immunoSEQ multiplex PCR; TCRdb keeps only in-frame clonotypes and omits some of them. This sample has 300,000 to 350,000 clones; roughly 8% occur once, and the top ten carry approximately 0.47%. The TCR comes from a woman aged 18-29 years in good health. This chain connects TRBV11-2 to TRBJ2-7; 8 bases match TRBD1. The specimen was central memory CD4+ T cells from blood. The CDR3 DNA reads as TGTGCCAGCAGCTTAACCCACAGGGGGATTTACGAGCAGTACTTC. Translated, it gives CASSLTHRGIYEQYF.